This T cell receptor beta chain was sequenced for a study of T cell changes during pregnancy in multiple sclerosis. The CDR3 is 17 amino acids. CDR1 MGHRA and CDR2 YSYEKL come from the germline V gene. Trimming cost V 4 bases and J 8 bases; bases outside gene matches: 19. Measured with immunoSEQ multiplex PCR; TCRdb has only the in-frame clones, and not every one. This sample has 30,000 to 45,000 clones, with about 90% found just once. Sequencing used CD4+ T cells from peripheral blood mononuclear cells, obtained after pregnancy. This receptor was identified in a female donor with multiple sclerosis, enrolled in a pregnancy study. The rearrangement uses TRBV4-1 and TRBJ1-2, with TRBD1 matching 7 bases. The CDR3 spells CASSPAGTASRSVGYTF. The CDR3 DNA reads TGCGCCAGCAGCCCAGCAGGGACAGCGAGTCGGAGCGTCGGCTACACCTTC.